The present TCR beta chain was sequenced within a study of CD8+ T cells in alopecia areata. Overall study: Patients in the study were on tofacitinib for 6 to 18 months, then off it for 6 months. Patients given treatment had severity scored by the percentage of scalp area affected.

Germline loops: CDR1 SGDLS, CDR2 YYNGEE. The CDR3 extends over 15 amino acids. V gave up 0 bases and J gave up 0 bases, with 7 bases separating them. Points on this clone: The antigen is undetermined.

Extraction and reverse transcription of RNA yielded cDNA as the sequencing template. Clones were read by immunoSEQ multiplex PCR, and TCRdb kept only the in-frame ones, dropping some. The repertoire holds about 210,000 clones, with just over 65% as singletons. Regarding the study as a whole: Alopecia totalis/universalis scalp especially showed more expanded CD8+ clones than normal scalp.

As for treatment: oral pan-JAK inhibitor, 5-10 mg twice daily. Source: CD4+ T cells sorted from blood, taken between weeks 44 and 45, from a patient treated with tofacitinib. The gene calls are TRBV9 and TRBJ2-1; D is undetermined. The TCR was taken from a human donor with alopecia areata. The CDR3 sequence is CASSVVWGSYNEQFF. CDR3 in DNA: TGTGCCAGCAGCGTAGTTTGGGGCTCCTACAATGAGCAGTTCTTC.